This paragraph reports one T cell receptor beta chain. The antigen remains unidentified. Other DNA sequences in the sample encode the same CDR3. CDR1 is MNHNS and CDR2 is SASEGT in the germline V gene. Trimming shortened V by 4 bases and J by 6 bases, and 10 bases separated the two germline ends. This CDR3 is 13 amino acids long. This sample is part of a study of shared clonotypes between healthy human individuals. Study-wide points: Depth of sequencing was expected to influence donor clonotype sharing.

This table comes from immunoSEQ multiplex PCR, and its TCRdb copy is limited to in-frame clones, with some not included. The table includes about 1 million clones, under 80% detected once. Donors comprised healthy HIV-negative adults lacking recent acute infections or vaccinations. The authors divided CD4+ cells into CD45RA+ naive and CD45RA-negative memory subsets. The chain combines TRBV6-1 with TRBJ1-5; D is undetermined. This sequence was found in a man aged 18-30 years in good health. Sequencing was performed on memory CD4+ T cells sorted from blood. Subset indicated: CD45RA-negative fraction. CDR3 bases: TGTGCCAGCAGTGTTACAGTATCTCAGCCCCAGCATTTT. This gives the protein CASSVTVSQPQHF.